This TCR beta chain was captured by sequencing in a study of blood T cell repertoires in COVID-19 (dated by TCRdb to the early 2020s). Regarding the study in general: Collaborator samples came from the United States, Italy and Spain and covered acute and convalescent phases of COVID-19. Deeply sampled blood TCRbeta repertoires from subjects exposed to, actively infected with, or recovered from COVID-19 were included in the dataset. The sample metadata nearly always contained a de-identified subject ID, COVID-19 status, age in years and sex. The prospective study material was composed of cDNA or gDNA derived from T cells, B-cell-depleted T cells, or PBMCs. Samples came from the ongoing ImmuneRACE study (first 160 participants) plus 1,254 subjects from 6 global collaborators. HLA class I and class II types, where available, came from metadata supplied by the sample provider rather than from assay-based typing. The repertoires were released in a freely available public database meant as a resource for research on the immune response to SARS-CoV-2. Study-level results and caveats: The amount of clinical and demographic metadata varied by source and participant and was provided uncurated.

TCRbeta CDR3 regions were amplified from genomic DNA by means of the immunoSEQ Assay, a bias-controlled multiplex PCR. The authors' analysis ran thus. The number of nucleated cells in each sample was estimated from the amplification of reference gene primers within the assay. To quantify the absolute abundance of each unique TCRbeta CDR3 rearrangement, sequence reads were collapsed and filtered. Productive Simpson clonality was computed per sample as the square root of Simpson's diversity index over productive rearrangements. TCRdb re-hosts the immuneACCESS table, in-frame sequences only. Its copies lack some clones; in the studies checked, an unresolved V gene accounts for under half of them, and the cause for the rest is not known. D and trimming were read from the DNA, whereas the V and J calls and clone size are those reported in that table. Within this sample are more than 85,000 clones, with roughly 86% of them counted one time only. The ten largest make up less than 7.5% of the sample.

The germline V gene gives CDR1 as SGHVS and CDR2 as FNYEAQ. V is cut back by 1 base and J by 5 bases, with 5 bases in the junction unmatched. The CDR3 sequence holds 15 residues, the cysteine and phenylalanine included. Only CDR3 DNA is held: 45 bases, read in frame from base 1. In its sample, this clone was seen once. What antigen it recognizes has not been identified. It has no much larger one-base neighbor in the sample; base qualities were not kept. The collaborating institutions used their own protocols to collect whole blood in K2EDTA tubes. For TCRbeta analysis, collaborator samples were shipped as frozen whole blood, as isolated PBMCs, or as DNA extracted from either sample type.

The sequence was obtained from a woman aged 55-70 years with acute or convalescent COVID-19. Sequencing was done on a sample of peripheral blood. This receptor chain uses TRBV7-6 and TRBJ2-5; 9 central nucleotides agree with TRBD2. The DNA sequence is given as TGTGCCAGCAGCTTAGGTGTAGCGGGAGCGGAGACCCAGTACTTC. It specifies CASSLGVAGAETQYF.